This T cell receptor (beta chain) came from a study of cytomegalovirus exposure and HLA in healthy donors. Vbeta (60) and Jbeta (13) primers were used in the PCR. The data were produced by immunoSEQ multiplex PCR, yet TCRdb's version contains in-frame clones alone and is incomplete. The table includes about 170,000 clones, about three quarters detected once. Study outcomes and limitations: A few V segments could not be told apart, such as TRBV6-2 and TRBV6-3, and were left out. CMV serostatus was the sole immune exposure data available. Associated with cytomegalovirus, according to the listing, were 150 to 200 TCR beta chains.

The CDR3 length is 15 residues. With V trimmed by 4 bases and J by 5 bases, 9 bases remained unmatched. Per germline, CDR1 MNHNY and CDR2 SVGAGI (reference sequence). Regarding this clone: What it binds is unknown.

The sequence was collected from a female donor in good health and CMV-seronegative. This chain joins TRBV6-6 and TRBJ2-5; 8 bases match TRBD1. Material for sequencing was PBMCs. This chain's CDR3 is CASSLGQGGLETQYF. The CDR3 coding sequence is TGTGCCAGCAGTTTAGGACAGGGAGGACTGGAGACCCAGTACTTC.